Detailed here is one T cell receptor beta chain. The target antigen is unknown. The conserved phenylalanine or tryptophan is not found at the CDR3 terminus, so this likely reflects a read error. No DNA is shown, since the ends of the CDR3 on it are uncertain; the CDR3 is the one TCRdb lists. TCRdb's table, derived via immunoSEQ multiplex PCR, lists solely in-frame clones and lacks some. This repertoire shows hundreds of thousands of clones, more than 70% found once; its top ten account for about 1.5%. The data stem from a study of Ad26.COV2.S vaccination and SARS-CoV-2 variants. Study findings and constraints: Non-spike TCR breadth did not differ much between vaccine and placebo recipients.

From its first to its last residue, the CDR3 has 13 amino acids. Per germline, CDR1 MNHEY and CDR2 SVGAGI. Described treatment: around 19 received Ad26.COV2.S at low or high dose, single or two shots; several received placebo; per-sample allocation not given. Sampling occurred on day 63 after the first vaccine or placebo injection. The specimen comprised peripheral blood, sampled in a trial of Ad26.COV2.S vaccine versus placebo. The source of this sequence is a person aged 18-60 years who received the Ad26.COV2.S COVID-19 vaccine or a placebo. V usage is TRBV6-5 and J usage is TRBJ1-5. CDR3 amino acids: CASSYGGGSPILG.